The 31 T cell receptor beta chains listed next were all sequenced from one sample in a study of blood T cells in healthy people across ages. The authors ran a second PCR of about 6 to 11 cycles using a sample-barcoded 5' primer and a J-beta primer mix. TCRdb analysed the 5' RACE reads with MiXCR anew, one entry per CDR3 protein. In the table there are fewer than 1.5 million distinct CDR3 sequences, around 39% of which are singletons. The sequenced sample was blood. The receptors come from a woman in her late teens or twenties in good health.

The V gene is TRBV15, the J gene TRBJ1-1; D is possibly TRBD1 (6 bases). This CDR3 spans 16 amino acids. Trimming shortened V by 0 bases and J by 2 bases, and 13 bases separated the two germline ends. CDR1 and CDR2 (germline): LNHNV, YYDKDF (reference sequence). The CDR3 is CATSRDRGGGNTEAFF. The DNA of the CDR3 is TGTGCCACCAGCAGAGATCGTGGGGGCGGAAACACTGAAGCTTTCTTT.

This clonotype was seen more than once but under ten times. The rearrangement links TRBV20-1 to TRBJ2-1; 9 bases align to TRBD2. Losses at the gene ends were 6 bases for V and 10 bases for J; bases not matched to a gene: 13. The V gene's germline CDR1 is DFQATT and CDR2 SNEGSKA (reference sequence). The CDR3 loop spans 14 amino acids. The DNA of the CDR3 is TGCAGTGCCGTAACCGGGACTAGCCCCGGGGAGCAGTTCTTC. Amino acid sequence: CSAVTGTSPGEQFF.

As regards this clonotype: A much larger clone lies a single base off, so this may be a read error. This CDR3 reads CASSSLAGGVRDNEQFF. The CDR3 DNA follows: TGTGCCAGCAGTTCCTTAGCGGGGGGTGTACGAGACAATGAGCAGTTCTTC. This chain joins TRBV28 and TRBJ2-1, with 10 bases lining up with TRBD2. The CDR3 consists of 17 residues. Trimming at V came to 4 bases and at J to 5 bases, leaving 11 bases not matched to a gene. The V gene's germline CDR1 is MDHEN and CDR2 SYDVKM. The full variable domain, its missing parts supplied by reference TRBV28 and TRBJ2-1, is DVKVTQSSRYLVKRTGEKVFLECVQDMDHENMFWYRQDPGLGLRLIYFSYDVKMKEKGDIPEGYSVSREKKERFSLILESASTNQTSMYLCASSSLAGGVRDNEQFFGPGTRLTVL.

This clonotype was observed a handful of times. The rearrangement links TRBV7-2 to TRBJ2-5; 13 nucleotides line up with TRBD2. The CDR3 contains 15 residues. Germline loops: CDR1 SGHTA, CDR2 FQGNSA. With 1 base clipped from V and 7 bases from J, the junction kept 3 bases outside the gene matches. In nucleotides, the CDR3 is TGTGCCAGCAGCTTAGGGACTAGCGGGGGTGGGACCCAGTACTTC. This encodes CASSLGTSGGGTQYF.

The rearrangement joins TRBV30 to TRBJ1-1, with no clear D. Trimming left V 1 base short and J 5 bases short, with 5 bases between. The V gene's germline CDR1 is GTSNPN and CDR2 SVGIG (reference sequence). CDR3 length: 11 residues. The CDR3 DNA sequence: TGTGCCTGGAGTGCGGAGACTGAAGCTTTCTTT. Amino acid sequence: CAWSAETEAFF.

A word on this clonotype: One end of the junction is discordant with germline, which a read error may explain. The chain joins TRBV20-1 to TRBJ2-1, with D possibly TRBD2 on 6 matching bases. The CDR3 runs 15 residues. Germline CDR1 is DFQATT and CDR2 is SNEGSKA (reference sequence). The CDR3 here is CSAKGRGPFYNERYF. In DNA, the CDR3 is TGCAGTGCTAAAGGGCGGGGCCCCTTCTACAATGAGCGGTACTTC.

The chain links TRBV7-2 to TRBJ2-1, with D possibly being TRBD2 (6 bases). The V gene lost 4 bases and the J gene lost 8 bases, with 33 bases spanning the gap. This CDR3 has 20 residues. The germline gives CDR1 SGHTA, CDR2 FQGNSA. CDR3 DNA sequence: TGTGCCAGCAGCTCTTTGTGGTCTGACACCGTGGGACTTGCTGTCGATGAGCAGTTCTTC. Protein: CASSSLWSDTVGLAVDEQFF.

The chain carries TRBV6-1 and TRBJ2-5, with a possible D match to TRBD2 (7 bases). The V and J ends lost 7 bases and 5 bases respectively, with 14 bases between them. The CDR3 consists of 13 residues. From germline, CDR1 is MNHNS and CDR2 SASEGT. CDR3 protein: CASKGGSIETQYF. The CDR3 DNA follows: TGTGCCAGCAAGGGGGGGTCGATCGAGACCCAGTACTTC.

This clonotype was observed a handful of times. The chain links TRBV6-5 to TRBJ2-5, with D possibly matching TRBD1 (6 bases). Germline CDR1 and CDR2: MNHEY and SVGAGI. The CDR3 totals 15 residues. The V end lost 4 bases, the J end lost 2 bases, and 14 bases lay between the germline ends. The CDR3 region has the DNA TGTGCCAGCAGTTTAATCTCAGGGGAGCAAGAGACCCAGTACTTC. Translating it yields CASSLISGEQETQYF.

CDR3 in DNA: TGTGCCAGCAGTTTAGGGACTTTGGCGCAGTACTTC. It yields the protein CASSLGTLAQYF. The chain recombines TRBV6-2 or TRBV6-3 with TRBJ2-5; weak D call: TRBD2 (6 bases). Germline lookup yields CDR1 MNHEY and CDR2 SVGEGT. The CDR3 consists of 12 residues. Trimming removed 4 bases at V and 11 bases at J, with 14 bases between.

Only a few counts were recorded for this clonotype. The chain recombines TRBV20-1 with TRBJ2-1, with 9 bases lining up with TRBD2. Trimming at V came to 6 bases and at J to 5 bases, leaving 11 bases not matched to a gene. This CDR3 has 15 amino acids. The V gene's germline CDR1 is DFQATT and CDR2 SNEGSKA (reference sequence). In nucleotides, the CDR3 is TGCAGTGCCGTCAAAGGGGCTAGCGGGGACAATGAGCAGTTCTTC. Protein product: CSAVKGASGDNEQFF.

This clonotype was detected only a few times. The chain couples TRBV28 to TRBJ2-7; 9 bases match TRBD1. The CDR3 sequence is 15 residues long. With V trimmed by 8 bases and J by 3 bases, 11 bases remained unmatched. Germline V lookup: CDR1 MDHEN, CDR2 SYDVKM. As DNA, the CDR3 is TGTGCCAGCGTTAATCGAGGGACAGGGAGCTACGAGCAGTACTTC. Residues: CASVNRGTGSYEQYF.

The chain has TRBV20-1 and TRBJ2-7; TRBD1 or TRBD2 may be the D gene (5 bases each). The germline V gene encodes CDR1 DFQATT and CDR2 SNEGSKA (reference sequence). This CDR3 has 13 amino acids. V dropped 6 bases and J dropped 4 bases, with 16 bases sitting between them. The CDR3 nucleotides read TGCAGTGCCCTCTCGGGACGGAGGTACGAGCAGTACTTC. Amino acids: CSALSGRRYEQYF.

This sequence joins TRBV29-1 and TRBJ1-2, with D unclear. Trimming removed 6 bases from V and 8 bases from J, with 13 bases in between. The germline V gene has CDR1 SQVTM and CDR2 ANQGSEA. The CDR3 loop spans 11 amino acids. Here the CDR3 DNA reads TGCAGCGTACGACCCCTGTTCGGCTACACCTTC. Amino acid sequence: CSVRPLFGYTF.

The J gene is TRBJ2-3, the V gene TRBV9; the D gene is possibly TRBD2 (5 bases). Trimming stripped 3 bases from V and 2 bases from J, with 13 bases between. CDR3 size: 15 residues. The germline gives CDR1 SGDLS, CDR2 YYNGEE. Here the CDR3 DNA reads TGTGCCAGCAGCGAATCACTAGACATCACAGATACGCAGTATTTT. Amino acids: CASSESLDITDTQYF.

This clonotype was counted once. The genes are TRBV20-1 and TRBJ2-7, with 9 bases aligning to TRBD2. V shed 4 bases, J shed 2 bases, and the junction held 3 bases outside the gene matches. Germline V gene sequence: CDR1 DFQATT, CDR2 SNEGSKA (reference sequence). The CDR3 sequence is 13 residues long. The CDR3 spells CSAKTSGAYEQYF. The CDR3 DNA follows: TGCAGTGCTAAGACTAGCGGAGCCTACGAGCAGTACTTC.

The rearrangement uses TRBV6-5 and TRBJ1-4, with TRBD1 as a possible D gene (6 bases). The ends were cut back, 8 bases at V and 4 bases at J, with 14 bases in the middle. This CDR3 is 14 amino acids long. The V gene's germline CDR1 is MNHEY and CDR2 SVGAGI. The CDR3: CASEWGAGNEKLFF. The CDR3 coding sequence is TGTGCCAGCGAGTGGGGGGCTGGTAATGAAAAACTGTTTTTT.

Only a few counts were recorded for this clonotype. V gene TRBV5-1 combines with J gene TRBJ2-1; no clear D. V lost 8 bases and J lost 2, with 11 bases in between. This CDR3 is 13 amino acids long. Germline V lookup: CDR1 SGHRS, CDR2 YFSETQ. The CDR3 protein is CASRSDTYNEQFF. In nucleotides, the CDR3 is TGCGCCAGTAGGAGCGACACCTACAATGAGCAGTTCTTC.

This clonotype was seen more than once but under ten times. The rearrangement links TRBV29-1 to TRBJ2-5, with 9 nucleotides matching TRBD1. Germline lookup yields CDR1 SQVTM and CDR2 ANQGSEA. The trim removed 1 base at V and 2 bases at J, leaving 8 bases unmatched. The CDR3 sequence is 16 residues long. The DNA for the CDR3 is TGCAGCGTTGAAGGTTTGCGGACAGGGGAACAAGAGACCCAGTACTTC. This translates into CSVEGLRTGEQETQYF.

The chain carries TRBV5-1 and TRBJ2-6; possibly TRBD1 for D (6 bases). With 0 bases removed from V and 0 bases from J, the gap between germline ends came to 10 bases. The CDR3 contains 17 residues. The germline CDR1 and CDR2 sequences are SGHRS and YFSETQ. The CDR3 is CASSLGQANSGANVLTF. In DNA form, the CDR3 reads TGCGCCAGCAGCTTGGGACAGGCGAACTCTGGGGCCAACGTCCTGACTTTC.

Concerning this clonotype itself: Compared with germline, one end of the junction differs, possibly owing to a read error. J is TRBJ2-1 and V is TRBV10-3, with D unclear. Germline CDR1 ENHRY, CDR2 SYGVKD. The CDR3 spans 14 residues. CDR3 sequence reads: CAISEAPEYKEQFF. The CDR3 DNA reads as TGTGCCATCAGTGAGGCGCCGGAGTACAAGGAGCAGTTCTTC.

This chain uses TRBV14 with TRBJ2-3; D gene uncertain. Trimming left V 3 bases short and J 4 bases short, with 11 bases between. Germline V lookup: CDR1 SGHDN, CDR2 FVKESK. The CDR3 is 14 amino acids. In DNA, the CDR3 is TGTGCCAGCAGCCAGACTCTACAATCAGATACGCAGTATTTT. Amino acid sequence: CASSQTLQSDTQYF.

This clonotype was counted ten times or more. CDR3 residues: CASSPFRTDTQYF. The CDR3 DNA sequence: TGCGCCAGCAGCCCCTTTCGAACAGATACGCAGTATTTT. V gene TRBV4-1 combines with J gene TRBJ2-3; D gene uncertain. V shed 4 bases and J shed 3 bases, with 8 bases lying between them. Germline CDR1 reads MGHRA; CDR2 reads YSYEKL. This CDR3 has 13 residues.

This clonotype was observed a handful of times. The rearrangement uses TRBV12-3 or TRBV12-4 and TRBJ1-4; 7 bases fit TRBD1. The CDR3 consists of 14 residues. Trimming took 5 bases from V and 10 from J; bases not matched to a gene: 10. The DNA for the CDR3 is TGTGCCAGCAGTCACGAGACAGGGCAGGGAAAACTGTTTTTT. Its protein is CASSHETGQGKLFF.

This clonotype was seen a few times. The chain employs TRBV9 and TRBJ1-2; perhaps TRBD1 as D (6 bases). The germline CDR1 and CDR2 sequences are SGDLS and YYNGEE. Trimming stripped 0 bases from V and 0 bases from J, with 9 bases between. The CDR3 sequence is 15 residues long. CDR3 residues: CASSVGTAANYGYTF. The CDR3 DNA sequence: TGTGCCAGCAGCGTAGGGACAGCTGCTAACTATGGCTACACCTTC. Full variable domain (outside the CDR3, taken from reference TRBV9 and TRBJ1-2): DSGVTQTPKHLITATGQRVTLRCSPRSGDLSVYWYQQSLDQGLQFLIQYYNGEERAKGNILERFSAQQFPDLHSELNLSSLELGDSALYFCASSVGTAANYGYTFGSGTRLTVV.

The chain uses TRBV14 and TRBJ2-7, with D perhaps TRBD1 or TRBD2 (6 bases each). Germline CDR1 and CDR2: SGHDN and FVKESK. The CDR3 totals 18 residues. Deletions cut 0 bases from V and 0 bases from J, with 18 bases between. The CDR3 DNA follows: TGTGCCAGCAGCCAAGATTGGAGGGATTCCAGGGGCTCCTACGAGCAGTACTTC. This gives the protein CASSQDWRDSRGSYEQYF.

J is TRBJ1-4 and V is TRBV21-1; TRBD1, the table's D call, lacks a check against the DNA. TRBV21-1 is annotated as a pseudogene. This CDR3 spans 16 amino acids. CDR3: CARLGSPTGGSEILFF. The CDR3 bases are TGTGCCAGACTGGGAAGCCCCACAGGGGGCTCGGAGATACTGTTTTTT.

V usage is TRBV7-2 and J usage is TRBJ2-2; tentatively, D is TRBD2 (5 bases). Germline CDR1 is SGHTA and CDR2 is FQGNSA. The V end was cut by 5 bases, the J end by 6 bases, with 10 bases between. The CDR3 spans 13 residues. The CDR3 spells CASSPTRSGELFF. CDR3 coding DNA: TGTGCCAGCAGCCCAACTAGGTCCGGGGAGCTGTTTTTT.

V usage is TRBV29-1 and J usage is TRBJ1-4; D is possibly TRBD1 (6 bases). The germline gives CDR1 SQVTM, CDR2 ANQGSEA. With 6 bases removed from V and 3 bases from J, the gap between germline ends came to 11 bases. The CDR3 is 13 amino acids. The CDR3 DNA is TGCAGCGTCGGGGGGCGGGCTAATGAAAAACTGTTTTTT. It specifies CSVGGRANEKLFF.

The CDR3 loop is CASSLGGQGAAGTQYF. The CDR3 DNA is TGTGCCAGCAGCCTAGGGGGACAGGGGGCAGCGGGTACGCAGTATTTT. V and J are TRBV12-3 or TRBV12-4 and TRBJ2-3, with TRBD1 identical over 12 bases. The J segment lost 8 bases and the V segment lost 6 bases, leaving 12 bases of the junction unmatched. The CDR3 length is 16 residues.

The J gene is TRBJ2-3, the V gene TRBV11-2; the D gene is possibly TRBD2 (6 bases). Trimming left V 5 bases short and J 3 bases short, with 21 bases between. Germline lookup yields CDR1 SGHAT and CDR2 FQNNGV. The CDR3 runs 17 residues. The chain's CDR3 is CASSPSPVEGPTDTQYF. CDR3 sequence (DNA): TGTGCCAGCAGCCCCTCCCCAGTGGAGGGTCCTACAGATACGCAGTATTTT. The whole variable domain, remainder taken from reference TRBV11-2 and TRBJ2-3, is EAGVAQSPRYKIIEKRQSVAFWCNPISGHATLYWYQQILGQGPKLLIQFQNNGVVDDSQLPKDRFSAERLKGVDSTLKIQPAKLEDSAVYLCASSPSPVEGPTDTQYFGPGTRLTVL.